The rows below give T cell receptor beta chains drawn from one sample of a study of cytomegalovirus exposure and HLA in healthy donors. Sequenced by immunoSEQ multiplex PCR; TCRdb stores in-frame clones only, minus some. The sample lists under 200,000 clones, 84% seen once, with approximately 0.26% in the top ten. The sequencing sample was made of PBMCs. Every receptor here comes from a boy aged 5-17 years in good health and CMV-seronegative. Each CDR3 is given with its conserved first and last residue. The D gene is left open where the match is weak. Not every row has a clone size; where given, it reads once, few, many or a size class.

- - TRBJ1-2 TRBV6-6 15 TGTGCCAGCAGTTACACCCAGGGTAGGAACTATGGCTACACCTTC CASSYTQGRNYGYTF
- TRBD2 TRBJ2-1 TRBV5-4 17 TGTGCCAGCAGCTTGCGTCTTGTGCTAGCGGGAGGAGGTGAGCAGTTCTTC CASSLRLVLAGGGEQFF
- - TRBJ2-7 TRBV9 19 TGTGCCAGCAGCCTTATGCCCACCCCGGGACACGGTAGCTCCTACGAGCAGTACTTC CASSLMPTPGHGSSYEQYF
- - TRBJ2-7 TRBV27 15 TGTGCCAGCTCCCCCTCCGGGGGGCAAGGCTACGAGCAGTACTTC CASSPSGGQGYEQYF
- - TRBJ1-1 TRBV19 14 TGTGCCAGCGGGGGGGGTGGGGGATGGACTGAAGCTTTCTTT CASGGGGGWTEAFF
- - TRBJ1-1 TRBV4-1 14 TGCGCCAGCAGCCAACCGACAGAAAAGGGTCATCGTCAATTT CASSQPTEKGHRQF
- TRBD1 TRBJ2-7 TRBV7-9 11 TGTGCCAGCAGCGGGGGACAGCCGCAGTACTTC CASSGGQPQYF
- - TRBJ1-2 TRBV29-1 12 TGCAGCGTTGAGCACAGCCCCTATGGCTACACCTTC CSVEHSPYGYTF
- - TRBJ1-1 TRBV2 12 TGTGCCAGCAGGAGCGGGGTATCTGAAGCTTTCTTT CASRSGVSEAFF
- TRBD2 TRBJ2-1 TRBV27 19 TGTGCCAGCAGTTTAGGGGGGACTAGCGGGAGGAGGGATTACAATGAGCAGTTCTTC CASSLGGTSGRRDYNEQFF
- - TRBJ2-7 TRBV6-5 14 TGTGCCAGCAGTTATCGGGGAAGGTCCTACGAGCAGTACTTC CASSYRGRSYEQYF
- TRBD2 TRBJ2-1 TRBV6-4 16 TGTGCCAGCAGTCGTCAGCGGGAGGGCCCGCGAAGTGAGCAGTTCTTC CASSRQREGPRSEQFF
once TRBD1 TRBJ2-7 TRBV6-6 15 TGTGCCAGCAGTTTAGGGACAGGGGGCTCCTACGAGCAGTACTTC CASSLGTGGSYEQYF
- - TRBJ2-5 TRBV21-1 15 TGTGCCAGCAGAAAAGAGGAGGGGGCCCAAGAGACCCAGTACTTC CASRKEEGAQETQYF
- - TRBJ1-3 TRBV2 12 TGTGCCACACGTACGGGGGGAAACACCATATATTTT CATRTGGNTIYF
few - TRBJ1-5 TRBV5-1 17 TGCGCCAGCAGCTTGGGAGCCGGGACACATAGCAATCAGCCCCAGCATTTT CASSLGAGTHSNQPQHF
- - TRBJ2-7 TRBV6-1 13 TGTGCCAGCAGTGATGGGACATCCTACGAGCAGTACTTC CASSDGTSYEQYF
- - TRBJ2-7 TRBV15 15 TGTGCCACCAGCAGAGAAGTGGCCCGAACGGCGGGGCAGTACTTC CATSREVARTAGQYF
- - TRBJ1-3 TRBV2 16 TGTGCCAGCAGTGACAGGCAGGTCTGGATCTTGGACACCATATATTTT CASSDRQVWILDTIYF
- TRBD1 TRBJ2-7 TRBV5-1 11 TGCGCCAGCAGCGAACAGGGGTGGCAGTACTTC CASSEQGWQYF
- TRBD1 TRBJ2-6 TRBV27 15 TGTGCCAGCAGTTCGGACAGGGGTGGGGCCAACGTCCTGACTTTC CASSSDRGGANVLTF
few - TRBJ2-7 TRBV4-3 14 TGCGCCAGCAGCCAAGGCCTAGTGGCGTACGAGCAGTACTTC CASSQGLVAYEQYF
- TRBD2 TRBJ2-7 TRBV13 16 TGTGCCAGCAGCCAAACTAGCGGGAGTTACTCCTACGAGCAGTACTTC CASSQTSGSYSYEQYF
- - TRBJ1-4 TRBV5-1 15 TGCGCCAGCAGCTTGGTTGCGGGTCCTAATGAAAAACTGTTTTTT CASSLVAGPNEKLFF
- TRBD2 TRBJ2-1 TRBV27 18 TGTGCCAGCAGTTTATCTAGCGGGAGGGCCGTCGACGGCAATGAGCAGTTCTTC CASSLSSGRAVDGNEQFF
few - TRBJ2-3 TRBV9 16 TGTGCCAGCAGCCTCAGCCCTGGTAGCGGCACAGATACGCAGTATTTT CASSLSPGSGTDTQYF
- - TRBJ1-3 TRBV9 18 TGTGCCAGCAGCGTAGCTAAGAGACCGGGGGATCGTGGAAACACCATATATTTT CASSVAKRPGDRGNTIYF